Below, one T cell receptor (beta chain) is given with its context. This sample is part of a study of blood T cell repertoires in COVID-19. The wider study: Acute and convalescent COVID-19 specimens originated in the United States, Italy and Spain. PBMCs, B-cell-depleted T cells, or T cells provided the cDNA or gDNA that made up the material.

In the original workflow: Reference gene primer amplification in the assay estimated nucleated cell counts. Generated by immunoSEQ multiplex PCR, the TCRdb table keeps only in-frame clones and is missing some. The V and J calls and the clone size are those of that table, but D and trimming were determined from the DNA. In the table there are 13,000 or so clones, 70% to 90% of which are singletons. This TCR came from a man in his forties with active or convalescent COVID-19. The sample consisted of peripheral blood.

For the CDR3, the DNA is TGTGCCAGCAGCTTATCAGAGGGCACTGAAGCTTTCTTT. This translates into CASSLSEGTEAFF. The rearrangement links TRBV7-9 to TRBJ1-1; D is undetermined. Germline V gene lookup returns CDR1 SEHNR and CDR2 FQNEAQ (reference sequence). The V end lost 2 bases, the J end lost 4 bases, and 8 bases lay between the germline ends. The CDR3 loop spans 13 amino acids.